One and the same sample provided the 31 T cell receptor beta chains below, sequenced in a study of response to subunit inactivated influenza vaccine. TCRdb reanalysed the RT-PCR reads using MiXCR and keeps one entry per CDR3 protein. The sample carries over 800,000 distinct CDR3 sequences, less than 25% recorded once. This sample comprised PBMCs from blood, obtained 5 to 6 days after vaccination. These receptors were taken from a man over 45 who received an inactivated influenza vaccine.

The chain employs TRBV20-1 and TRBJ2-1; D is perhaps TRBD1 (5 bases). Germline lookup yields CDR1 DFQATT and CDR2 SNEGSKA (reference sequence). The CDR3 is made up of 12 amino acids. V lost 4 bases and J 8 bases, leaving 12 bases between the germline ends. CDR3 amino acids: CSANQGGYEQFF. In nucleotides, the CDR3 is TGCAGTGCTAACCAGGGTGGCTATGAGCAGTTCTTC.

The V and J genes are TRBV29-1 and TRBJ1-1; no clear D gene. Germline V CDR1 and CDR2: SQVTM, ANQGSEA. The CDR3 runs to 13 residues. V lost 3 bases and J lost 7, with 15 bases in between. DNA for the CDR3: TGCAGCGTTGAGTCGGGGTCCCCAGTTGAAGCTTTCTTT. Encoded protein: CSVESGSPVEAFF.

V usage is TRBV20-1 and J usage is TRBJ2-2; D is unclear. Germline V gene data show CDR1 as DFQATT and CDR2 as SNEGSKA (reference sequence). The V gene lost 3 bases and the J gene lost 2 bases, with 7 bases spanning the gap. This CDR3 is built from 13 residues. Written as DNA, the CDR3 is TGCAGTGCTAGCCCCCATAACACCGGGGAGCTGTTTTTT. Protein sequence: CSASPHNTGELFF.

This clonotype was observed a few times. The CDR3 spells CASSGQGAMNTEAFF. For the CDR3, the DNA is TGTGCCAGCAGCGGACAGGGGGCCATGAACACTGAAGCTTTCTTT. The chain uses TRBV9 and TRBJ1-1, with 10 bases identical to TRBD1. V lost 3 bases to trimming and J lost 0 bases; unmatched junction nucleotides: 2. This CDR3 has 15 amino acids. Germline V gene data show CDR1 as SGDLS and CDR2 as YYNGEE.

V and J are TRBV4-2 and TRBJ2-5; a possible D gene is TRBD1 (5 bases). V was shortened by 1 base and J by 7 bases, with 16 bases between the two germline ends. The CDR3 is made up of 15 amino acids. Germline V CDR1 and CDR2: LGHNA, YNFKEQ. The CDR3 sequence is CASSQGPAPGSTQYF. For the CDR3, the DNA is TGTGCCAGCAGCCAAGGCCCGGCCCCAGGGTCGACCCAGTACTTC.

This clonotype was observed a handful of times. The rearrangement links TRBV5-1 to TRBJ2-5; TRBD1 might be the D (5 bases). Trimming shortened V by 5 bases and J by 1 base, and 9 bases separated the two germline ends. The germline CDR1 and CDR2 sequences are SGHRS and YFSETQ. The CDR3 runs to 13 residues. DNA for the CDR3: TGCGCCAGCAGAATGGGGCTCCAAGAGACCCAGTACTTC. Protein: CASRMGLQETQYF.

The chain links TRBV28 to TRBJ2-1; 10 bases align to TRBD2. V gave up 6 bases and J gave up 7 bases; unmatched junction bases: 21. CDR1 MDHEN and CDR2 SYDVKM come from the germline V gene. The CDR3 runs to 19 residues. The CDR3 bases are TGTGCCAGCAGCCCTAAAAGGGGCCTAGCGGGGGTTTTTGGTAATGAGCAGTTCTTC. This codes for CASSPKRGLAGVFGNEQFF.

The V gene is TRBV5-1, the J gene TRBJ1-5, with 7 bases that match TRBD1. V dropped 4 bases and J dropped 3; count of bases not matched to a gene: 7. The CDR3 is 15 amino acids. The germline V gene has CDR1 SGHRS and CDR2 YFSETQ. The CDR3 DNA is TGCGCCAGCAGCCTTACAGGGGAGGACAATCAGCCCCAGCATTTT. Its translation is CASSLTGEDNQPQHF.

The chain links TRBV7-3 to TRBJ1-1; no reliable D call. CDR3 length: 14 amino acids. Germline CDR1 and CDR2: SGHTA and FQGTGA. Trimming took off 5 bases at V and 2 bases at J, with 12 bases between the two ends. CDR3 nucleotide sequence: TGTGCCAGCAGCCCGCAACCGGGTAACACTGAAGCTTTCTTT. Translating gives CASSPQPGNTEAFF.

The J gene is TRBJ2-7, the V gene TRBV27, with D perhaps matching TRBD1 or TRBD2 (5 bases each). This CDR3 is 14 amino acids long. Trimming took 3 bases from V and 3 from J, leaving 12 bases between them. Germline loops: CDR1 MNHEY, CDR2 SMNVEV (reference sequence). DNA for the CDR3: TGTGCCAGCAGTTTCTTCGGGGACGGCTACGAGCAGTACTTC. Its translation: CASSFFGDGYEQYF.

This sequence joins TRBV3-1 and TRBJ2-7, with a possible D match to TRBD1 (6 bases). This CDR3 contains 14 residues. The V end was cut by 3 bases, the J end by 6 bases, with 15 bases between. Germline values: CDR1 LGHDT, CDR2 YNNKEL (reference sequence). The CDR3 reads CASSQVAGVVEQYF. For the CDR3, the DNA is TGTGCCAGCAGCCAGGTGGCAGGGGTGGTCGAGCAGTACTTC.

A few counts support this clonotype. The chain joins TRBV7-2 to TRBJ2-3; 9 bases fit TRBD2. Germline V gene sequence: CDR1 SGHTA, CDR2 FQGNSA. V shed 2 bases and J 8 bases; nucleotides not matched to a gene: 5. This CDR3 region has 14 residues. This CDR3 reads CASSLRREGPTQYF. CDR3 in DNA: TGTGCCAGCAGCTTACGGCGGGAGGGCCCTACGCAGTATTTT.

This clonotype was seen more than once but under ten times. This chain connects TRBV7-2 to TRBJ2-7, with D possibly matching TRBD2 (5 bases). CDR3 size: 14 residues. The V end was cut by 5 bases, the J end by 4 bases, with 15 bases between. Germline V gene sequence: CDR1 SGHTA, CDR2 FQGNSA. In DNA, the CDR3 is TGTGCCAGCAGCGATAGGACCCGCGGGTACGAGCAGTACTTC. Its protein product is CASSDRTRGYEQYF. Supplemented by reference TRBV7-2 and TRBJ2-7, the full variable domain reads GAGVSQSPSNKVTEKGKDVELRCDPISGHTALYWYRQSLGQGLEFLIYFQGNSAPDKSGLPSDRFSAERTGGSVSTLTIQRTQQEDSAVYLCASSDRTRGYEQYFGPGTRLTVT.

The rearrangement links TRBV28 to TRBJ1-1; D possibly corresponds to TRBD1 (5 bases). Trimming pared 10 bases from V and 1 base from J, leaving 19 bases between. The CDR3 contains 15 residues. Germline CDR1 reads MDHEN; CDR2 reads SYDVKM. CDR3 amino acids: CATSPSGLGNTEAFF. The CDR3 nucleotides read TGTGCCACCTCTCCTTCGGGGCTTGGGAACACTGAAGCTTTCTTT.

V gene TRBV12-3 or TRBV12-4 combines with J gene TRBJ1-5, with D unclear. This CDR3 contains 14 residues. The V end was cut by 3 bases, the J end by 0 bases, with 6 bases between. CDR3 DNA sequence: TGTGCCAGCAGTTTTCGGAATAGCAATCAGCCCCAGCATTTT. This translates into CASSFRNSNQPQHF.

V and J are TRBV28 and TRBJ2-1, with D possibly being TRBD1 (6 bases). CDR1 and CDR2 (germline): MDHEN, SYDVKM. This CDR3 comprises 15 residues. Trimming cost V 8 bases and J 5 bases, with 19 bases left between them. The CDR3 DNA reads TGTGCCAGCGGCCAGGGGAGTGTTCGCAACAATGAGCAGTTCTTC. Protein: CASGQGSVRNNEQFF. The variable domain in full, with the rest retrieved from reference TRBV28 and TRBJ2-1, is DVKVTQSSRYLVKRTGEKVFLECVQDMDHENMFWYRQDPGLGLRLIYFSYDVKMKEKGDIPEGYSVSREKKERFSLILESASTNQTSMYLCASGQGSVRNNEQFFGPGTRLTVL.

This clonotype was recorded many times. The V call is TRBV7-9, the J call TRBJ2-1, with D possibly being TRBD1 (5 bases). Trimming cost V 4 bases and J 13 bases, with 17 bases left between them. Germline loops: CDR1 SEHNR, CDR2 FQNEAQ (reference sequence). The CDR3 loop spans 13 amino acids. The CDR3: CASSSRTNPSQFF. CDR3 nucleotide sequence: TGTGCCAGCAGCTCTCGGACAAACCCGAGCCAGTTCTTC.

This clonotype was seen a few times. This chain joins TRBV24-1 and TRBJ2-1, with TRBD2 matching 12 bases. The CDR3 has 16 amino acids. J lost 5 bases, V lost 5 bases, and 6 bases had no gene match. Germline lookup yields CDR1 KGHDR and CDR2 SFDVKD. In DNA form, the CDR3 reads TGTGCCACCAGTGGCCAACTAGCGGGAGGAAACAATGAGCAGTTCTTC. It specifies CATSGQLAGGNNEQFF.

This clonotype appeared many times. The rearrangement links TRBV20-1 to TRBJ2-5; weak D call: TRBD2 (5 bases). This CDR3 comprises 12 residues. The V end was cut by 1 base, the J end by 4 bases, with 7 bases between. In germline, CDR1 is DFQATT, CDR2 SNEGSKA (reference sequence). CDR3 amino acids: CSARVAGETQYF. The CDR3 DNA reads TGCAGTGCTAGAGTCGCGGGAGAGACCCAGTACTTC.

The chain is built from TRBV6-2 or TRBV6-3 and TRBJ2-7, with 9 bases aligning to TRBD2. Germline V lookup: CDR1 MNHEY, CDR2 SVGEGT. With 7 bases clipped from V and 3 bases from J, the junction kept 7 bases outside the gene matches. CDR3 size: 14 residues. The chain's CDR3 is CASNLAGSYYEQYF. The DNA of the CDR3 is TGTGCCAGCAATCTAGCGGGGTCCTACTACGAGCAGTACTTC.

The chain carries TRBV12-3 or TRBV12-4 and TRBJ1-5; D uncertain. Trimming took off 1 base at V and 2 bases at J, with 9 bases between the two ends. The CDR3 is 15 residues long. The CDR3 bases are TGTGCCAGCAGTTTAGATGGGGTGGGCAATCAGCCCCAGCATTTT. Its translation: CASSLDGVGNQPQHF.

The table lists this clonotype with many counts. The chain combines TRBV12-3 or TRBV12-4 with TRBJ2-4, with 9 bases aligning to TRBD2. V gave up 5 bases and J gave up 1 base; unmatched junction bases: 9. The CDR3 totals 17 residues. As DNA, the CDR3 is TGTGCCAGCAGTCTGACCGCCCTAGCGGGGGCCAAAAACATTCAGTACTTC. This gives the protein CASSLTALAGAKNIQYF.

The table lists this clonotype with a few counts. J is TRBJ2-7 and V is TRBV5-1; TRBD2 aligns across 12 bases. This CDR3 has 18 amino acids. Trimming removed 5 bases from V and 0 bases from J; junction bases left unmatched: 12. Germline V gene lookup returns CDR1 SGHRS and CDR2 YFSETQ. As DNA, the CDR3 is TGCGCCAGCAGGCAACCGAATCTAGCGGGAGGGCCCTCCTACGAGCAGTACTTC. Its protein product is CASRQPNLAGGPSYEQYF.

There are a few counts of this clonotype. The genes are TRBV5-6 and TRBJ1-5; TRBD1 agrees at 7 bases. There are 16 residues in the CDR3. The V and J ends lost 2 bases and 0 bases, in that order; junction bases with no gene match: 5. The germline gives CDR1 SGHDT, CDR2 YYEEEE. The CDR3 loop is CASSFGTAFSNQPQHF. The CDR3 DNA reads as TGTGCCAGCAGCTTCGGGACAGCTTTTAGCAATCAGCCCCAGCATTTT.

The DNA for the CDR3 is TGTGCCAGCAGCTTAGGGTTCGGGAATACAGATACGCAGTATTTT. This sequence encodes CASSLGFGNTDTQYF. The chain couples TRBV7-9 to TRBJ2-3; D possibly corresponds to TRBD2 (5 bases). CDR3 length: 15 residues. The V gene's germline CDR1 is SEHNR and CDR2 FQNEAQ (reference sequence). With 1 base removed from V and 3 bases from J, the gap between germline ends came to 11 bases. The whole variable domain, filled in from reference TRBV7-9 and TRBJ2-3, reads DTGVSQNPRHKITKRGQNVTFRCDPISEHNRLYWYRQTLGQGPEFLTYFQNEAQLEKSRLLSDRFSAERPKGSFSTLEIQRTEQGDSAMYLCASSLGFGNTDTQYFGPGTRLTVL.

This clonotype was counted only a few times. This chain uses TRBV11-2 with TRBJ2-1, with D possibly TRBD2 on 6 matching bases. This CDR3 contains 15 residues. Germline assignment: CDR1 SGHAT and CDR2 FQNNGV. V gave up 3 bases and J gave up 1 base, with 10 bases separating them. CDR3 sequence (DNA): TGTGCCAGCAGCTTGGAAGCGGGTTCCTACAATGAGCAGTTCTTC. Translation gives CASSLEAGSYNEQFF.

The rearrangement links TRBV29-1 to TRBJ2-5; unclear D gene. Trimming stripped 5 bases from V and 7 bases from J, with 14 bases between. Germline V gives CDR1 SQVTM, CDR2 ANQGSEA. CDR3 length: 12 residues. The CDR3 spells CSVQHGESTQYF. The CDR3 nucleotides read TGCAGCGTTCAACATGGGGAATCGACCCAGTACTTC.

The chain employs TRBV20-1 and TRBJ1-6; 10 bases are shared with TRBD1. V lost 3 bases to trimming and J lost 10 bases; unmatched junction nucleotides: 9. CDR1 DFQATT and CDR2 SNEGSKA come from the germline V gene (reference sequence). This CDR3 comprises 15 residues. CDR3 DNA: TGCAGTGCTAGGGACCGGGACAGGGGTATGTCACCCCTCCACTTT. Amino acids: CSARDRDRGMSPLHF.

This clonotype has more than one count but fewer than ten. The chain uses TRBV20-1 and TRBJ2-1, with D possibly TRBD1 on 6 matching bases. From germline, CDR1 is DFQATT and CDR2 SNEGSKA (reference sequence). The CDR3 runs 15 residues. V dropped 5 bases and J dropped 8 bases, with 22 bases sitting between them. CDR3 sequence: CSAGGTGTRLDEQFF. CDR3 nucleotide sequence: TGCAGTGCTGGGGGAACCGGGACAAGGCTCGATGAGCAGTTCTTC.

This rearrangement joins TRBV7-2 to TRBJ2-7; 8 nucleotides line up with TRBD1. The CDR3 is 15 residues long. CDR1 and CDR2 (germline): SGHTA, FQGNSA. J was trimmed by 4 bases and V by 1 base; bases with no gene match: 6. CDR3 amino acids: CASSLGRTGNYEQYF. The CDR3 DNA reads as TGTGCCAGCAGCTTAGGGAGGACAGGGAATTACGAGCAGTACTTC. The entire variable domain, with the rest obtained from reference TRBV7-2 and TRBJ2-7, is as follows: GAGVSQSPSNKVTEKGKDVELRCDPISGHTALYWYRQSLGQGLEFLIYFQGNSAPDKSGLPSDRFSAERTGGSVSTLTIQRTQQEDSAVYLCASSLGRTGNYEQYFGPGTRLTVT.

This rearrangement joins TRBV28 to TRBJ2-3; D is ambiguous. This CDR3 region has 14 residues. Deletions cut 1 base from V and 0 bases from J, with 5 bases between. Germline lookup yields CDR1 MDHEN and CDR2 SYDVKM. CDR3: CASSLYSSTDTQYF. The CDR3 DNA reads TGTGCCAGCAGTTTATACTCTAGCACAGATACGCAGTATTTT.